The 26 T cell receptor beta chains reported below all come from one sample, sequenced in a study of long-term antiretroviral therapy in people with HIV. Running of the v3.0 immunoSEQ assay took place at survey level. The data were produced by immunoSEQ multiplex PCR, yet TCRdb's version contains in-frame clones alone and is incomplete. The repertoire consists of about 22,000 clones, with around 83% occurring once and the leading ten covering approximately 4.6%. Sequences were derived from unsorted PBMCs, sampled 1.3 years after starting antiretroviral therapy. The receptors were sampled from a man aged 55 to 70 with HIV.

The V and J genes are TRBV30 and TRBJ2-7, with D unresolved. Germline CDR1 is GTSNPN and CDR2 is SVGIG (reference sequence). CDR3 length equals 15 residues. Trimming cost V 0 bases and J 2 bases, with 14 bases left between them. This CDR3 reads CAWSVKLDGAYEQYF. CDR3 DNA sequence: TGTGCCTGGAGTGTAAAGCTGGACGGAGCCTACGAGCAGTACTTC.

CDR3 in DNA: TGTGCCAGCAGCCGACTACGGGGGCAAGAGACCCAGTACTTC. Translating gives CASSRLRGQETQYF. The V gene is TRBV2, the J gene TRBJ2-5; D possibly corresponds to TRBD2 (6 bases). The CDR3 runs to 14 residues. The V gene's germline CDR1 is SNHLY and CDR2 FYNNEI. Trimming removed 6 bases from V and 2 bases from J, with 13 bases in between.

The chain carries TRBV9 and TRBJ2-7; 11 nucleotides line up with TRBD2. The CDR3 totals 14 residues. The germline V gene encodes CDR1 SGDLS and CDR2 YYNGEE. Trimming removed 3 bases from V and 4 bases from J; junction bases left unmatched: 3. The CDR3 region has the DNA TGTGCCAGCAGCGGAGGGACTAGCGGATACGAGCAGTACTTC. Translation gives CASSGGTSGYEQYF.

The chain combines TRBV11-2 with TRBJ2-1, with 8 positions matching TRBD2. This CDR3 is 15 amino acids long. Germline V CDR1 and CDR2: SGHAT, FQNNGV. Trimming removed 1 base from V and 4 bases from J; junction bases left unmatched: 3. The CDR3 reads CASSLGRGGYNEQFF. Here the CDR3 DNA reads TGTGCCAGCAGCTTAGGACGGGGGGGTTACAATGAGCAGTTCTTC.

This clone occurred once. V is TRBV18 and J is TRBJ2-2; D unclear. CDR1 KGHSH and CDR2 LQKENI come from the germline V gene. This CDR3 is 15 amino acids long. V lost 6 bases and J lost 1, with 12 bases in between. CDR3 sequence reads: CASSPQVLNTGELFF. For the CDR3, the DNA is TGTGCCAGCTCCCCCCAAGTCCTGAACACCGGGGAGCTGTTTTTT. The complete variable domain, with remaining parts taken from reference TRBV18 and TRBJ2-2, reads NAGVMQNPRHLVRRRGQEARLRCSPMKGHSHVYWYRQLPEEGLKFMVYLQKENIIDESGMPKERFSAEFPKEGPSILRIQQVVRGDSAAYFCASSPQVLNTGELFFGEGSRLTVL.

DNA of the CDR3: TGCGCCAGCAGCCTAGGGACTAGCGGCTACAATGAGCAGTTCTTC. Protein sequence: CASSLGTSGYNEQFF. The J gene is TRBJ2-1, the V gene TRBV5-1; the match to TRBD2 covers 11 bases. Germline V gene lookup returns CDR1 SGHRS and CDR2 YFSETQ. This CDR3 has 15 amino acids. With 4 bases clipped from V and 3 bases from J, the junction kept 3 bases outside the gene matches.

The genes are TRBV5-1 and TRBJ2-7; D might be TRBD2 (5 bases). The length of the CDR3 is 13 residues. Germline V gene data show CDR1 as SGHRS and CDR2 as YFSETQ. V was cut by 0 bases and J by 6 bases, with 10 bases left in between. CDR3 DNA: TGCGCCAGCAGCTTGGATCCCGAGGGCGAGCAGTACTTC. This codes for CASSLDPEGEQYF.

The chain links TRBV6-5 to TRBJ2-5; 9 bases are shared with TRBD1. V lost 6 bases to trimming and J lost 7 bases; unmatched junction nucleotides: 9. CDR1 is MNHEY and CDR2 is SVGAGI in the germline V gene. The CDR3 consists of 14 residues. CDR3 amino acids: CASRRDRDLGTQYF. CDR3 sequence (DNA): TGTGCCAGCAGAAGGGACAGGGATTTGGGGACCCAGTACTTC.

The chain carries TRBV5-4 and TRBJ2-7; the match to TRBD1 covers 10 bases. CDR1 SGHNT and CDR2 YYREEE come from the germline V gene (reference sequence). The CDR3 sequence is 15 residues long. Trimming took 4 bases from V and 4 from J; bases not matched to a gene: 8. CDR3 bases: TGTGCCAGCAGCGTTCGACAGGGGGCGCTGTACGAGCAGTACTTC. Its protein is CASSVRQGALYEQYF.

This clone has just one count. The J gene is TRBJ2-1, the V gene TRBV29-1; D possibly matches TRBD1 or TRBD2 (5 bases each). CDR1 is SQVTM and CDR2 is ANQGSEA in the germline V gene. Trimming took 1 base from V and 7 from J, leaving 8 bases between them. The CDR3 sequence is 12 residues long. Written as DNA, the CDR3 is TGCAGCGTTGAAGGGGACCCGAATGAGCAGTTCTTC. It translates to CSVEGDPNEQFF.

The chain couples TRBV7-2 to TRBJ2-1; 7 bases are a match to TRBD1. Trimming at V came to 1 base and at J to 7 bases, leaving 1 base not matched to a gene. Germline CDR1 reads SGHTA; CDR2 reads FQGNSA. The CDR3 consists of 13 residues. The CDR3 here is CASSLGQGNEQFF. CDR3 nucleotide sequence: TGTGCCAGCAGCTTAGGACAGGGTAATGAGCAGTTCTTC.

The rearrangement uses TRBV7-9 and TRBJ1-5, with unresolved D. This CDR3 is 11 amino acids long. V dropped 5 bases and J dropped 11 bases, with 10 bases sitting between them. CDR1 and CDR2 from the germline V gene are SEHNR and FQNEAQ (reference sequence). For the CDR3, the DNA is TGTGCCAGCAGCACGTTGGGTACCCAGCATTTT. Its protein product is CASSTLGTQHF.

The chain is built from TRBV5-1 and TRBJ2-7; 11 bases match TRBD1. Germline V gene sequence: CDR1 SGHRS, CDR2 YFSETQ. The CDR3 covers 16 residues. V was clipped by 0 bases and J by 1 base; unmatched bases: 3. CDR3 DNA: TGCGCCAGCAGCTTGGGGACAGGGGGCCTTTCCTACGAGCAGTACTTC. Translated: CASSLGTGGLSYEQYF.

V and J are TRBV11-3 and TRBJ2-5; TRBD2 matches at 11 bases. CDR3 length: 15 amino acids. Germline CDR1 is SGHNT and CDR2 is YENEEA. The V and J ends lost 4 bases and 3 bases, in that order; junction bases with no gene match: 4. DNA of the CDR3: TGTGCCAGCAGCTCAGGGACTAGCGGTAAAGAGACCCAGTACTTC. Protein product: CASSSGTSGKETQYF.

This chain uses TRBV2 with TRBJ2-5; D perhaps matches TRBD2 (5 bases). Deletions cut 6 bases from V and 5 bases from J, with 10 bases between. The length of the CDR3 is 12 residues. CDR1 is SNHLY and CDR2 is FYNNEI in the germline V gene. In DNA, the CDR3 is TGTGCCAGCAGGGTTAGCGAGGAGACCCAGTACTTC. Translated: CASRVSEETQYF.

This chain links TRBV5-6 with TRBJ1-1, with D possibly matching TRBD1 (6 bases). The length of the CDR3 is 17 residues. From germline, CDR1 is SGHDT and CDR2 YYEEEE. V lost 0 bases to trimming and J lost 6 bases, with 21 bases between them. Here the CDR3 DNA reads TGTGCCAGCAGCTTGGGTCGGGGGGCGCGCGCTCTCGCTGAAGCTTTCTTT. Amino acids: CASSLGRGARALAEAFF. The variable domain in full, with the rest retrieved from reference TRBV5-6 and TRBJ1-1, is DAGVTQSPTHLIKTRGQQVTLRCSPKSGHDTVSWYQQALGQGPQFIFQYYEEEERQRGNFPDRFSGHQFPNYSSELNVNALLLGDSALYLCASSLGRGARALAEAFFGQGTRLTVV.

Here the CDR3 reads CATSTPDRGSQPQHF. The CDR3 nucleotides are TGTGCCACCAGCACCCCGGACAGGGGTAGTCAGCCCCAGCATTTT. The chain carries TRBV15 and TRBJ1-5; 9 bases map to TRBD1. In germline, CDR1 is LNHNV, CDR2 YYDKDF (reference sequence). The J segment lost 6 bases and the V segment lost 4 bases, leaving 7 bases of the junction unmatched. CDR3 length: 15 residues.

This rearrangement joins TRBV6-1 to TRBJ2-3; the match to TRBD2 covers 7 bases. Germline CDR1 and CDR2: MNHNS and SASEGT. The ends lost 5 bases at V and 0 bases at J; junction bases unmatched: 2. The CDR3 totals 14 residues. CDR3 sequence reads: CASSPGLSTDTQYF. The CDR3, as DNA: TGTGCCAGCAGTCCGGGACTAAGCACAGATACGCAGTATTTT.

The chain is built from TRBV5-4 and TRBJ2-1; TRBD2 agrees at 8 bases. The CDR3 is 13 residues long. Looked up from germline, CDR1 is SGHNT and CDR2 is YYREEE (reference sequence). J lost 7 bases, V lost 4 bases, and 4 bases had no gene match. CDR3 nucleotide sequence: TGTGCCAGCAGCGGGGGACTAGGAAATGAGCAGTTCTTC. Protein: CASSGGLGNEQFF.

In this sample, this clone turned up once. The chain recombines TRBV6-5 with TRBJ2-7, with D maybe TRBD1 (5 bases). The germline V and J ends were trimmed by 6 bases and 4 bases, with 19 bases remaining between them. This CDR3 region has 15 residues. Germline V CDR1 and CDR2: MNHEY, SVGAGI. The CDR3 here is CASRRVQASGYEQYF. CDR3 in DNA: TGTGCCAGCAGACGCGTACAGGCTAGTGGGTACGAGCAGTACTTC.

This chain joins TRBV27 and TRBJ2-7; no firm D call. The CDR3 covers 13 residues. Germline lookup yields CDR1 MNHEY and CDR2 SMNVEV (reference sequence). Trimming shortened V by 2 bases and J by 3 bases, and 8 bases separated the two germline ends. CDR3 region: CASSLGVHYEQYF. The CDR3 bases are TGTGCCAGCAGTTTAGGGGTACACTACGAGCAGTACTTC.

The chain has TRBV5-4 and TRBJ1-2; no reliable D call. V was trimmed by 4 bases and J by 5 bases, leaving 12 bases between them. The CDR3 length is 13 residues. Germline loops: CDR1 SGHNT, CDR2 YYREEE (reference sequence). CDR3 DNA sequence: TGTGCCAGCAGCGATTGGGTGATGTATGGCTACACCTTC. Amino acids: CASSDWVMYGYTF.

The chain links TRBV9 to TRBJ1-2, with D possibly being TRBD1 (6 bases). In germline, CDR1 is SGDLS, CDR2 YYNGEE. V lost 4 bases and J 8 bases, leaving 15 bases between the germline ends. CDR3 size: 13 residues. The CDR3 region is CASSPSTGYGYTF. The CDR3 DNA sequence: TGTGCCAGCAGCCCATCGACAGGATACGGCTACACCTTC.

The chain uses TRBV10-3 and TRBJ2-3; TRBD2 aligns across 8 bases. CDR1 is ENHRY and CDR2 is SYGVKD in the germline V gene. Losses at the gene ends were 9 bases for V and 3 bases for J; bases not matched to a gene: 14. The CDR3 is 16 amino acids. The CDR3 here is CAISPGLAVRTDTQYF. CDR3 nucleotide sequence: TGTGCCATTTCACCCGGACTAGCTGTACGAACAGATACGCAGTATTTT.

The J gene is TRBJ2-7, the V gene TRBV5-1, with D perhaps TRBD1 (5 bases). The CDR3 has 13 amino acids. Between the trimmed V and J ends, which lost 8 bases and 3 bases, there was a span of 15 bases. Germline V lookup: CDR1 SGHRS, CDR2 YFSETQ. This chain's CDR3 is CARARTRFYEQYF. In DNA form, the CDR3 reads TGCGCCAGAGCACGGACAAGATTCTACGAGCAGTACTTC.

This chain connects TRBV6-1 to TRBJ2-7; the match to TRBD1 covers 7 bases. The CDR3 totals 15 residues. CDR1 is MNHNS and CDR2 is SASEGT in the germline V gene. The J segment lost 2 bases and the V segment lost 6 bases, leaving 10 bases of the junction unmatched. CDR3 sequence reads: CASSGTGARTYEQYF. CDR3 coding DNA: TGTGCCAGCAGCGGTACAGGGGCGAGAACCTACGAGCAGTACTTC.